These T cell receptor beta chains were read from a single sample in a study of identical twins. TCRdb analysed the 5' RACE reads with MiXCR anew, one entry per CDR3 protein. The table records around 370,000 distinct CDR3 sequences, 7% to 9.5% of them present only once. Sequenced: naive T cells sorted from blood. These receptors came from a woman between 50 and 59 years old in good health. Each CDR3 is given without its conserved first and last residue. Clone size is stated in some rows and not others, as once, few, many or a class when expanded.

clone size: .
J gene: TRBJ2-1
V gene: TRBV12-3/TRBV12-4
CDR3 protein: ASSTKIYNEQF

clone size: once
J gene: TRBJ2-2
V gene: TRBV7-9
CDR3 protein: ASSPTSGGNTGELF

clone size: few
J gene: TRBJ2-3
V gene: TRBV3-1
CDR3 protein: ASSRAPRQADTQY

clone size: few
J gene: TRBJ2-1
V gene: TRBV27
CDR3 protein: ASSSRSWALYNEQF

clone size: few
J gene: TRBJ2-7
V gene: TRBV5-1
CDR3 protein: ASSFTGFSYEQY

clone size: few
J gene: TRBJ2-1
V gene: TRBV2
CDR3 protein: ASPREGVNYNEQF

clone size: .
J gene: TRBJ2-1
V gene: TRBV20-1
CDR3 protein: SASPGTSGNDNEQF

clone size: .
J gene: TRBJ1-5
V gene: TRBV30
CDR3 protein: AWSVRGGLNQPQH

clone size: few
J gene: TRBJ2-5
V gene: TRBV5-1
CDR3 protein: ASSPLVLAGGLETQY

clone size: few
J gene: TRBJ2-1
V gene: TRBV7-9
CDR3 protein: ASSPPGSYNEQF

clone size: .
J gene: TRBJ2-2
V gene: TRBV12-3/TRBV12-4
CDR3 protein: ASELAGELF

clone size: few
J gene: TRBJ2-1
V gene: TRBV5-4
CDR3 protein: ASSLPPNNEQF

clone size: .
J gene: TRBJ2-3
V gene: TRBV5-1
CDR3 protein: ASGGGFADTQY

clone size: .
J gene: TRBJ1-1
V gene: TRBV6-5
CDR3 protein: ASWQVPHEAF

clone size: .
J gene: TRBJ2-1
V gene: TRBV2
CDR3 protein: ASRPLAGGQTYNEQF

clone size: few
J gene: TRBJ1-5
V gene: TRBV4-2
CDR3 protein: ASSQDLLGGGMDYPQH

clone size: few
J gene: TRBJ1-1
V gene: TRBV20-1
CDR3 protein: SASVMGRNTEAF

clone size: .
J gene: TRBJ1-5
V gene: TRBV12-3/TRBV12-4
CDR3 protein: ASRRDRPNQPQH

clone size: few
J gene: TRBJ2-3
V gene: TRBV7-9
CDR3 protein: ASSASGRATRFDTQY

clone size: few
J gene: TRBJ2-5
V gene: TRBV4-1
CDR3 protein: ASSQDVPGATETQY

clone size: .
J gene: TRBJ1-5
V gene: TRBV12-3/TRBV12-4
CDR3 protein: ASSLAFGNQPQH

clone size: many
J gene: TRBJ2-1
V gene: TRBV5-1
CDR3 protein: ASSLIENEQF

clone size: many
J gene: TRBJ2-3
V gene: TRBV6-2/TRBV6-3
CDR3 protein: ASSYRQGRRTDTQY

clone size: few
J gene: TRBJ1-1
V gene: TRBV4-2
CDR3 protein: ASSQVKGGHSNTEAF

clone size: few
J gene: TRBJ2-7
V gene: TRBV5-1
CDR3 protein: ASSLEFPAGDPYEQY

clone size: many
J gene: TRBJ1-2
V gene: TRBV29-1
CDR3 protein: SVQRGPTQGSYGYT

clone size: .
J gene: TRBJ2-7
V gene: TRBV6-1
CDR3 protein: ASSELRPEQY

clone size: many
J gene: TRBJ1-2
V gene: TRBV4-1
CDR3 protein: ASSQYRTVYT

clone size: .
J gene: TRBJ1-1
V gene: TRBV4-1
CDR3 protein: ASSQGDTRRGGSEAF

clone size: .
J gene: TRBJ2-5
V gene: TRBV30
CDR3 protein: AWSAPGKGRETQY

clone size: .
J gene: TRBJ2-1
V gene: TRBV28
CDR3 protein: ASSLAGVVDEQF

clone size: many
J gene: TRBJ1-1
V gene: TRBV3-1
CDR3 protein: ASSEGGRGNTEAF

clone size: many
J gene: TRBJ2-1
V gene: TRBV4-1
CDR3 protein: ASSFRGPTYNEQF

clone size: few
J gene: TRBJ2-3
V gene: TRBV11-2
CDR3 protein: ASSWAGGPTDTQY

clone size: .
J gene: TRBJ2-1
V gene: TRBV12-3/TRBV12-4
CDR3 protein: ASSLGGGLEQF

clone size: .
J gene: TRBJ2-7
V gene: TRBV29-1
CDR3 protein: SVDFGGKGYEQY

clone size: many
J gene: TRBJ1-1
V gene: TRBV23-1
CDR3 protein: ASSQSPRAEETEAF

clone size: .
J gene: TRBJ1-2
V gene: TRBV6-5
CDR3 protein: ASSSGETNYGYT